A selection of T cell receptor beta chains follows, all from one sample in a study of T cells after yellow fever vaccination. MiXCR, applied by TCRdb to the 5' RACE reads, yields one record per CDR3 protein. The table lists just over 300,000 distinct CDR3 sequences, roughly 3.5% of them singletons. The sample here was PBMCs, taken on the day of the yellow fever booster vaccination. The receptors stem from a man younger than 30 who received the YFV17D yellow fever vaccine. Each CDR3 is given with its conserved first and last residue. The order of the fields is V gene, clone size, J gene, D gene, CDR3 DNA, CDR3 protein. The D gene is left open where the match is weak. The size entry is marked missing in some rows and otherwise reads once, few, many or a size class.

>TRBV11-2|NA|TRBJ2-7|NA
TGTGCCAGCAGCTCAATATACGAGCAGTACTTC
CASSSIYEQYF
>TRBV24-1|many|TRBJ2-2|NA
TGTGCCACCAGTGATTTGCGGGGGAACACCGGGGAGCTGTTTTTT
CATSDLRGNTGELFF
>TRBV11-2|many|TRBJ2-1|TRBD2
TGTGCCAGCAGCTTCGGCGGGGGGGCCCTGAATGAGCAGTTCTTC
CASSFGGGALNEQFF
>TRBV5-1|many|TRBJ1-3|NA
TGCGCCAGCAGCTTGGAAGGAAACACCATATATTTT
CASSLEGNTIYF
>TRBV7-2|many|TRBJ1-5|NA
TGTGCCAGCAGCCCAAGGGGTTATAGCAATCAGCCCCAGCATTTT
CASSPRGYSNQPQHF
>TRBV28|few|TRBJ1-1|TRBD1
TGTGCCAGCAGTTTATGGGTCGGGACAGGGTCGAGGGCTTTCTTT
CASSLWVGTGSRAFF
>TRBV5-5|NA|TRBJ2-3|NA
TGTGCCAGCAGCTTACCCCCTCCGACAGATACGCAGTATTTT
CASSLPPPTDTQYF
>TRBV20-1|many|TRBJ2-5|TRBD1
TGCAGTGCTAGAGACGGACAGGGTCTCCAAGAGACCCAGTACTTC
CSARDGQGLQETQYF
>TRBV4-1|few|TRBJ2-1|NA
TGCGCCAGCAGCCAAGAGGCCGATGAGAGCTACAATGAGCAGTTCTTC
CASSQEADESYNEQFF
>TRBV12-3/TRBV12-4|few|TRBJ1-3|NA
TGTGCCAGCAGTGTACAGGGAGGATTTGGAAACACCATATATTTT
CASSVQGGFGNTIYF
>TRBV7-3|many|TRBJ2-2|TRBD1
TGTGCCAGCAGCCCTCCCGGCTTGACAGGGGACCGAACCGGGGAGCTGTTTTTT
CASSPPGLTGDRTGELFF